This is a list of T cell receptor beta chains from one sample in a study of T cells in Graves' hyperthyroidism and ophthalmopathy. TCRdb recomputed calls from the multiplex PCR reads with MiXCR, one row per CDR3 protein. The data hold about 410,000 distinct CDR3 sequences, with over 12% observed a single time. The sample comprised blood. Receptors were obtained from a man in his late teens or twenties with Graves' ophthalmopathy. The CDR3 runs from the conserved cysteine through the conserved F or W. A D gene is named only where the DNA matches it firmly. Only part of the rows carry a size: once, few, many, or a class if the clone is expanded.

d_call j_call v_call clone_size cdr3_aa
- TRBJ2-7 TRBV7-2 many CASSLAAGPVYEQYF
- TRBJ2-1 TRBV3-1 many CASSQQGRDYNEQFF
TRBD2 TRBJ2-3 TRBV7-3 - CASSPPGTNTDTQYF
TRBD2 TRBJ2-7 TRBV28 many CASSLGSGGPVGDEQYF
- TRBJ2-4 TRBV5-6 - CASSLAMENIQYF
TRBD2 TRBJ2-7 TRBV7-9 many CASSYRGTRVLGDYEQYF
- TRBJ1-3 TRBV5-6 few CASSLGGLGNTIYF
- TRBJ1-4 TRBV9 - CASGRRDANEKLFF
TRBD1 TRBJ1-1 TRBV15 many CATSRDRTGRNTEAFF
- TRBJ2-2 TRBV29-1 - CSVGEPRELFF
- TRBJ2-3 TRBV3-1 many CASSQAFSERTDTQYF
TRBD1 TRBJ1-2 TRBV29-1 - CSVAGGLNYGYTF
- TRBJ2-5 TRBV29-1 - CSDTVSETQYF
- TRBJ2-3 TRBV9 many CASSVAPGPDTQYF
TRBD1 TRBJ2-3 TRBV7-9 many CASSGNRGRADTQYF
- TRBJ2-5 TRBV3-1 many CASSQVVSAWQETQYF
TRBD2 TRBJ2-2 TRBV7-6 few CASSLVGGRITGELFF
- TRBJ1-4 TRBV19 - CASSILEREKLFF
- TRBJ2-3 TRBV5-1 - CASSSTGRDTDTRYF
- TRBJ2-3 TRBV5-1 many CASRSPALSTDTQYF
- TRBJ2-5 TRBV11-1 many CASSPRPGQRETQYF
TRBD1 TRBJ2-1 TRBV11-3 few CASSSRDRESGEQFF
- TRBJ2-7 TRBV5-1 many CASSVGTSFSYEQYF
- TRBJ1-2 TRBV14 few CASSQESANYGYTF
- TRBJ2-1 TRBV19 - CASTQTSIGAGYNEQFF
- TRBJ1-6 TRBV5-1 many CASSPEGPLQSPLHF
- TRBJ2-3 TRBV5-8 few CASSFRDQRSFGDTQYF
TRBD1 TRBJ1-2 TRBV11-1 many CASSTLLGQGYGYTF
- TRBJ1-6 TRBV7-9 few CASSPREVRPNSPLHF
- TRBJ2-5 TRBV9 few CASSAEDQGGETQYF
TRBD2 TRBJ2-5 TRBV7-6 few CASSWGGPQETQYF
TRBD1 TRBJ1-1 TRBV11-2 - CASSAGGVRTEAFF
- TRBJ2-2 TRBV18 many CASSPQSTGELFF
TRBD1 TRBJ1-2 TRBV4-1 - CASSQSPGQGLDYGYTF
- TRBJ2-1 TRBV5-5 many CASSGGNNEQFF
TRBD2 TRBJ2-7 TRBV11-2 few CASSGPGLAGFSYEQYF
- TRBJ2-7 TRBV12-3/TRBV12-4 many CASSLGRGVLTEQYF
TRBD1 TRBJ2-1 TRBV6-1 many CASTHGQGENEQFF
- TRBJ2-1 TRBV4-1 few CASSQEGTGGAYNEQFF
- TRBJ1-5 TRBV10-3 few CAIRGEVGPQHF
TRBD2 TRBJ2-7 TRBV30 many CAWSVGTSYEQYF
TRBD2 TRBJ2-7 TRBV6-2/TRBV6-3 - CASSTQREGYEQYF
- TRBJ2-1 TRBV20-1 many CSAITTSSNEQFF
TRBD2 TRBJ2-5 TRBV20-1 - CSARGGLAVQETQCF
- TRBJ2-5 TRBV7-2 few CASSLDVGARYF
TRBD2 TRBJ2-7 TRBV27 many CASSLGTSNEQYF
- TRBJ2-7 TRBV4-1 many CASSQVRDGTYEQYF
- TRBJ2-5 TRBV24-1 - CATSDPGQRRETQYF
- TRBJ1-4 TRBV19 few CASSREVEKLFF
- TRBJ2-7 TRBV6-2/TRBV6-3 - CASSTGDIYEQYF
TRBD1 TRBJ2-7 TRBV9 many CASSLGRGLDEQYF
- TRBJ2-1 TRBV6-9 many CASSYPPGTGGNEQFF
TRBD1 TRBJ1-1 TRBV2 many CASSEQGALNTEAFF
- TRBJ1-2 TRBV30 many CAWSRLPGGYGYTF
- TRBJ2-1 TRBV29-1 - CSIPQEGAPGEQFF
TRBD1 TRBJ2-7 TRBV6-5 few CASSYLQGSFHEQYF
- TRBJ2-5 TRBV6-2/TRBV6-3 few CASSYSTFQETQYF
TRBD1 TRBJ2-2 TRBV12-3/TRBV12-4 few CASSHPPPGTENTGELFF
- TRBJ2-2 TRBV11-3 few CASSSPQGYTGELFF